Following are 4 T cell receptor beta chains from one sample sequenced in a study of Ad26.COV2.S vaccination and SARS-CoV-2 variants. Produced via immunoSEQ multiplex PCR; TCRdb's table is partial and in-frame only. This sample has about 280,000 clones; approximately 89% occur once, and the top ten carry 2.5% to 3.5%. Treatment here: about 20 received Ad26.COV2.S at low or high dose, single or two shots; about 5 received placebo; per-sample allocation not given. The samples date from day 63 after the first vaccine or placebo injection. The input for sequencing was peripheral blood, taken in a trial of Ad26.COV2.S vaccine versus placebo. The receptors originated from a person between 18 and 60 years old who received the Ad26.COV2.S COVID-19 vaccine or a placebo.

V gene TRBV3-1 (or the pseudogene TRBV3-2) combines with J gene TRBJ1-4; D not resolved. Trimming cost V 3 bases and J 4 bases, with 9 bases left between them. Germline loops: CDR1 LGHDT, CDR2 YNNKEL (reference sequence). The CDR3 is made up of 14 amino acids. The CDR3 bases are TGTGCCAGCAGCCAGGCAGCTTTTAATGAAAAACTGTTTTTT. Translation: CASSQAAFNEKLFF.

CDR3 sequence: CATPATHETQYF. The CDR3, as DNA: TGTGCCACTCCGGCAACGCACGAGACCCAGTACTTC. The rearrangement links TRBV6-5 to TRBJ2-5; no clear D gene. The CDR3 has 12 amino acids. Trimming took 10 bases from V and 5 from J, leaving 14 bases between them. Germline assignment: CDR1 MNHEY and CDR2 SVGAGI.

The V and J genes are TRBV19 and TRBJ2-4, with 10 positions matching TRBD1. V was pared by 3 bases and J by 3 bases, with 2 bases of the junction left unmatched. CDR1 is LNHDA, CDR2 SQIVND, per germline (reference sequence). This CDR3 spans 15 amino acids. The CDR3 region is CASSIGTGVKNIQYF. The CDR3 region has the DNA TGTGCCAGTAGTATCGGGACAGGGGTCAAAAACATTCAGTACTTC.

J is TRBJ2-1 and V is TRBV18; maybe TRBD1 (5 bases). V was pared by 3 bases and J by 6 bases, with 12 bases between. The V gene's germline CDR1 is KGHSH and CDR2 LQKENI. The CDR3 has 14 amino acids. This chain's CDR3 is CASSPIRGFNEQFF. In DNA, the CDR3 is TGTGCCAGCTCACCTATAAGGGGTTTCAATGAGCAGTTCTTC. Supplemented by reference TRBV18 and TRBJ2-1, the full variable domain reads NAGVMQNPRHLVRRRGQEARLRCSPMKGHSHVYWYRQLPEEGLKFMVYLQKENIIDESGMPKERFSAEFPKEGPSILRIQQVVRGDSAAYFCASSPIRGFNEQFFGPGTRLTVL.